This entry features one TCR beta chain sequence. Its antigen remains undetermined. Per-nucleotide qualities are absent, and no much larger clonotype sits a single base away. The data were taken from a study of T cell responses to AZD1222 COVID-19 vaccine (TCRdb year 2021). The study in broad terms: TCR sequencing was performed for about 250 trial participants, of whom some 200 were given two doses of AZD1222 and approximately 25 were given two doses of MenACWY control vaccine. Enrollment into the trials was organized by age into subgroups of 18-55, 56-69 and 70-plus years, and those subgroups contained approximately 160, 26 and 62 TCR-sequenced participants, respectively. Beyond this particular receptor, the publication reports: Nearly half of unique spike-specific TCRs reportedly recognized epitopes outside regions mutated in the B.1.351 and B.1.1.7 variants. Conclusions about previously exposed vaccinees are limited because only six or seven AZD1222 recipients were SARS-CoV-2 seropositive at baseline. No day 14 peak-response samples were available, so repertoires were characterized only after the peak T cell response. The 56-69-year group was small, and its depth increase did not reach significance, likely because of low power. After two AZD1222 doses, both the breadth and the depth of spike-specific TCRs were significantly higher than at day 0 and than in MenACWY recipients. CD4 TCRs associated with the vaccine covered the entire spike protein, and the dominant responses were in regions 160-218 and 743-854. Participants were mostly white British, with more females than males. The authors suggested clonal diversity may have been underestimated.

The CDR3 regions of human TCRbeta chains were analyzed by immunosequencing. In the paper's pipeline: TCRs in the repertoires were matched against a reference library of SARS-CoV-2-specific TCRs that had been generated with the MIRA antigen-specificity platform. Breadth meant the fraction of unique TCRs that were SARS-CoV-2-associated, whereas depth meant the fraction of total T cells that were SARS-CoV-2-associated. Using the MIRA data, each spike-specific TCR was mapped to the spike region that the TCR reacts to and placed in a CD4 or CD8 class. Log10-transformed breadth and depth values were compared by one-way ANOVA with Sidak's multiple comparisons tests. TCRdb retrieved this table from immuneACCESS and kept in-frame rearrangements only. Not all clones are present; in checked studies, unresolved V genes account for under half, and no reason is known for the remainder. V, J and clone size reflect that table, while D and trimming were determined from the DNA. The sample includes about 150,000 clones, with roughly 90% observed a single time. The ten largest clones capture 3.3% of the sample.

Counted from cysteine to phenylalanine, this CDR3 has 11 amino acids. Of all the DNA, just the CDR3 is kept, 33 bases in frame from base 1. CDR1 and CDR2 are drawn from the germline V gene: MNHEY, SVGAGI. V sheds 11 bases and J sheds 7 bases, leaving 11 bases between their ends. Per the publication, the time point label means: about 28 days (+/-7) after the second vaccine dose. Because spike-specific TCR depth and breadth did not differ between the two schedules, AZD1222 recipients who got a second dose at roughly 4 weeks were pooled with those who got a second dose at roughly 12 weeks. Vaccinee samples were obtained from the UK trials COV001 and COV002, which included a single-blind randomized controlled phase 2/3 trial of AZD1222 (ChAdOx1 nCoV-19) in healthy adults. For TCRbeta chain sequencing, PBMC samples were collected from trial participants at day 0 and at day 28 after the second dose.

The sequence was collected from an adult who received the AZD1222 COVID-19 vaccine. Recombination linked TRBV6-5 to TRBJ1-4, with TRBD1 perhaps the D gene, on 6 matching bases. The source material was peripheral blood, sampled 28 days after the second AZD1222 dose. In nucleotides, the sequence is TGTGCCGTAGGGGGGGCTGAAAAACTGTTTTTT. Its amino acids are CAVGGAEKLFF.